The text below deals with one T cell receptor (beta chain). Profiled with immunoSEQ multiplex PCR; TCRdb holds only in-frame clones, not every one. The profile shows some 250,000 clones, roughly nine tenths of them singletons. The data belong to a study of blood T cell repertoires in COVID-19. Trimming cost V 4 bases and J 6 bases; bases outside gene matches: 5. CDR3 size: 13 residues. Germline-derived CDR1 and CDR2 are SGHKS and YYEKEE (reference sequence). V is TRBV5-5 and J is TRBJ1-2; 8 positions match TRBD1. This TCR derives from a human donor in a cohort exposed to, infected with or recovered from COVID-19 (not recorded which). The donor label of this sample is uncertain. The sample comprised PBMCs or T cells enriched from blood (not recorded which). The CDR3 loop reads CASSQDRGHGYTF. CDR3 nucleotide sequence: TGTGCCAGCAGCCAAGACAGGGGCCATGGCTACACCTTC. The full variable domain, completed using reference TRBV5-5 and TRBJ1-2, is DAGVTQSPTHLIKTRGQQVTLRCSPISGHKSVSWYQQVLGQGPQFIFQYYEKEERGRGNFPDRFSARQFPNYSSELNVNALLLGDSALYLCASSQDRGHGYTFGSGTRLTVV.